The source of this TCR beta chain is a study of blood T cell repertoires in COVID-19. Using immunoSEQ multiplex PCR, the repertoire was profiled, and TCRdb retains in-frame clones only, with some absent. Of under 200,000 clones listed, about 86% are singletons. Germline values: CDR1 SGHVS, CDR2 FNYEAQ. The CDR3 runs 14 residues. V gave up 5 bases and J gave up 1 base, with 11 bases separating them. The sequenced sample was peripheral blood. The chain combines TRBV7-6 with TRBJ2-5; D perhaps matches TRBD2 (6 bases). The sequence was obtained from a man aged 45-65 years with active or convalescent COVID-19. The CDR3 loop reads CASSATSFQETQYF. The CDR3 DNA reads as TGTGCCAGCAGCGCCACTAGCTTCCAAGAGACCCAGTACTTC.